This TCR beta chain originates from a study of blood T cell repertoires in COVID-19 (TCRdb year 2020). The study in broad terms: Samples from collaborators originated in the United States, Italy and Spain and spanned both the acute and convalescent phases of COVID-19. The material from the prospective study consisted of cDNA or gDNA derived from T cells, B-cell-depleted T cells, or PBMCs. Deeply sampled blood TCRbeta repertoires from subjects exposed to, actively infected with, or recovered from COVID-19 were included in the dataset. The repertoires were released in a freely available public database meant as a resource for research on the immune response to SARS-CoV-2. Samples came from the ongoing ImmuneRACE study (first 160 participants) plus 1,254 subjects from 6 global collaborators. Nearly every sample came with metadata listing a de-identified subject ID, COVID-19 status, age in years and sex. Where HLA class I and class II types were available, the types were taken from metadata supplied by the sample provider, not from assay-based typing.

The immunoSEQ Assay, a bias-controlled multiplex PCR, was used to amplify TCRbeta CDR3 regions from genomic DNA. The paper's data handling went like this. The number of nucleated cells in each sample was estimated by amplification of reference gene primers within the assay. Sequence reads were collapsed and filtered to measure the absolute abundance of every unique TCRbeta CDR3 rearrangement. Productive Simpson clonality was computed per sample as the square root of Simpson's diversity index over productive rearrangements. TCRdb carries this immuneACCESS record with in-frame sequences only. Its versions omit some clonotypes, under half of them owing to an unresolved V gene in the studies checked, with the rest unexplained. V and J calls and clone size are copied from that table; D and trimming were computed from the DNA. Across this sample there are under 250,000 clones, with over 80% seen only once. Around 5.5% of the sample is held by the ten biggest clonotypes.

General study outcomes and caveats: How much clinical and demographic metadata was included differed by source and by participant, and the metadata was provided uncurated.

Concerning this clone itself: Its antigen is still unknown. No base-level quality is on record; no much larger clone is a single base apart.

The collaborating institutions used their own protocols to collect whole blood in K2EDTA tubes. For TCRbeta analysis, collaborators shipped samples as frozen whole blood, isolated PBMCs, or DNA extracted from either of those sample types. This clonotype was sampled from a human donor in a cohort sampled during active COVID-19. Specimen: peripheral blood.

The DNA sequence is given as TGTGCCACCCGGCGCGGGGGGCTGGGCACAGATACGCAGTATTTT. Translated, it gives CATRRGGLGTDTQYF. The chain links TRBV15 with TRBJ2-3, with TRBD2 matching 8 junction bases. Reading from cysteine to phenylalanine, the CDR3 counts 15 amino acids. Solely the CDR3 DNA is kept, with 45 bases framed from the first base. The germline V gene (reference sequence) supplies CDR1 LNHNV and CDR2 YYDKDF. Trimming leaves V shorter by 8 bases and J shorter by 1 base, with the junction holding 8 bases beyond the gene matches.